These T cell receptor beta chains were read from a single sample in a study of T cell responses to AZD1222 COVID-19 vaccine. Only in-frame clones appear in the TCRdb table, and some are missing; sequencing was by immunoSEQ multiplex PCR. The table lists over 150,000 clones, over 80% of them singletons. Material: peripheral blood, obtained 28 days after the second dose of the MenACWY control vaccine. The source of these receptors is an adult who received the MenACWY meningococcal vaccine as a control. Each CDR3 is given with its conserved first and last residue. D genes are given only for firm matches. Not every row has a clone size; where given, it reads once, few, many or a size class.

CAISASDRGQPQHF	TGTGCCATCAGTGCCTCGGACAGGGGACAGCCCCAGCATTTT	TRBD1	TRBJ1-5	TRBV10-3	once
CASSPDTGVYNEQFF	TGTGCCAGCAGCCCAGATACAGGGGTCTACAATGAGCAGTTCTTC	TRBD1	TRBJ2-1	TRBV4-2	-
CASGTYEQYF	TGTGCCAGTGGTACCTACGAGCAGTACTTC	-	TRBJ2-7	TRBV19	-
CASSFEGPQHF	TGTGCCAGCAGTTTCGAAGGGCCCCAGCATTTT	-	TRBJ1-5	TRBV2	-
CASSLGRRPETSEQYF	TGTGCCAGCAGCTTAGGGAGAAGACCGGAGACGTCCGAGCAGTACTTC	-	TRBJ2-7	TRBV7-9	-
CASSFRGPSTEAFF	TGTGCCAGCAGTTTCAGGGGGCCCTCCACTGAAGCTTTCTTT	TRBD1	TRBJ1-1	TRBV27	-
CASSDGGASYEQYF	TGTGCCAGCAGTGACGGAGGGGCGTCCTACGAGCAGTACTTC	-	TRBJ2-7	TRBV6-4	-
CASSSSRLGSPLHF	TGTGCCAGCAGCTCCTCGCGTTTGGGTTCACCCCTCCACTTT	-	TRBJ1-6	TRBV5-6	few
CASSSPQGGNNEQFF	TGTGCCAGCAGTTCCCCCCAGGGGGGAAACAATGAGCAGTTCTTC	-	TRBJ2-1	TRBV6-6	-
CASTSSSGANVLTF	TGTGCCAGCACCTCAAGCTCTGGGGCCAACGTCCTGACTTTC	-	TRBJ2-6	TRBV3-1/TRBV3-2	-
CASSQGTWSPNYGYTF	TGTGCCAGCAGCCAAGGAACCTGGTCACCTAACTATGGCTACACCTTC	-	TRBJ1-2	TRBV3-1/TRBV3-2	few
CASRRWDRSNYGYTF	TGCGCCAGCAGGCGATGGGACAGGTCGAACTATGGCTACACCTTC	TRBD1	TRBJ1-2	TRBV5-1	once
CASSLVRGPTEAFF	TGTGCCAGCAGCTTAGTTCGCGGGCCCACTGAAGCTTTCTTT	-	TRBJ1-1	TRBV11-2	-
CASFTGYVVPTNEKLFF	TGTGCCAGCTTTACAGGGTACGTAGTTCCAACTAATGAAAAACTGTTTTTT	-	TRBJ1-4	TRBV27	-
CASRRTGELFF	TGTGCCAGTAGAAGAACCGGGGAGCTGTTTTTT	-	TRBJ2-2	TRBV19	-
CATSKPTGPRVTEAFF	TGTGCCACCAGCAAACCGACAGGCCCTAGGGTCACTGAAGCTTTCTTT	-	TRBJ1-1	TRBV15	-
CASSPSSDLGPQHF	TGTGCCAGCTCACCATCGTCCGACCTCGGGCCCCAGCATTTT	-	TRBJ1-5	TRBV18	-
CASSVGGGVPGAEAFF	TGTGCCAGCAGCGTAGGGGGCGGGGTACCCGGGGCTGAAGCTTTCTTT	-	TRBJ1-1	TRBV9	-
CAYRGSQESDYGYTF	TGTGCCTACAGGGGGTCGCAGGAGAGCGACTATGGCTACACCTTC	TRBD1	TRBJ1-2	TRBV10-3	-
CASNPPESFNQPQHF	TGTGCCAGCAATCCTCCAGAAAGTTTCAATCAGCCCCAGCATTTT	-	TRBJ1-5	TRBV28	-
CASTLAGHTDTQYF	TGTGCCAGCACCTTAGCGGGCCACACAGATACGCAGTATTTT	TRBD2	TRBJ2-3	TRBV18	-
CASSQVMLAGPTYEQYF	TGTGCCAGCAGCCAAGTCATGCTAGCGGGGCCCACCTACGAGCAGTACTTC	TRBD2	TRBJ2-7	TRBV4-2	-
CASSQSGTWGEDNQPQHF	TGTGCCAGCAGCCAATCTGGGACTTGGGGGGAAGACAATCAGCCCCAGCATTTT	-	TRBJ1-5	TRBV4-2	-
CASSESLQGRAEAFF	TGTGCCAGCAGCGAAAGCCTACAGGGTCGGGCTGAAGCTTTCTTT	-	TRBJ1-1	TRBV9	-
CASSLTELNYGYTF	TGCGCCAGCAGCCTGACAGAACTCAACTATGGCTACACCTTC	-	TRBJ1-2	TRBV5-1	-
CASSTLAGSSYEQYF	TGTGCCAGCAGCACCTTAGCGGGGAGCTCCTACGAGCAGTACTTC	TRBD2	TRBJ2-7	TRBV7-2	-
CASSYFGEMTEAFF	TGTGCCAGCAGTTACTTTGGTGAAATGACTGAAGCTTTCTTT	-	TRBJ1-1	TRBV6-6	-
CSVEVRVNEQFF	TGCAGCGTTGAAGTCAGGGTCAATGAGCAGTTCTTC	-	TRBJ2-1	TRBV29-1	once
CAGVSYQETQYF	TGTGCCGGAGTTTCATACCAAGAGACCCAGTACTTC	-	TRBJ2-5	TRBV7-9	-
CAWSSQLYGYTF	TGTGCCTGGAGTAGTCAGCTCTATGGCTACACCTTC	-	TRBJ1-2	TRBV30	once
CASSSTVLNTEAFF	TGTGCCAGCAGTTCGACAGTTTTGAACACTGAAGCTTTCTTT	-	TRBJ1-1	TRBV27	-
CASSQRGPRTDTQYF	TGTGCCAGCAGCCAAAGGGGGCCCCGCACAGATACGCAGTATTTT	TRBD1	TRBJ2-3	TRBV3-1/TRBV3-2	-
CASSRTETGELFF	TGCGCCAGCAGCCGGACAGAAACCGGGGAGCTGTTTTTT	-	TRBJ2-2	TRBV5-1	once
CASSLPGVGTEAFF	TGCGCCAGCAGCTTGCCGGGGGTAGGCACTGAAGCTTTCTTT	-	TRBJ1-1	TRBV5-1	-
CASRPGQLNYGYTF	TGTGCCAGCAGGCCGGGACAGCTTAACTATGGCTACACCTTC	TRBD1	TRBJ1-2	TRBV28	few
CASSGAGRATEAFF	TGTGCCAGCAGTGGAGCGGGCAGGGCCACTGAAGCTTTCTTT	-	TRBJ1-1	TRBV2	-
CAWSRTRNTEAFF	TGTGCCTGGAGTCGGACAAGGAACACTGAAGCTTTCTTT	-	TRBJ1-1	TRBV30	once
CAISERGGRTEAFF	TGTGCCATCAGTGAGCGAGGGGGGCGAACTGAAGCTTTCTTT	-	TRBJ1-1	TRBV10-3	-
CASGPTGRGEQYF	TGTGCCAGCGGGCCAACAGGGCGGGGCGAGCAGTACTTC	-	TRBJ2-7	TRBV9	-
CASSSTGSSNQPQHF	TGTGCCAGCAGCTCGACAGGGTCGAGCAATCAGCCCCAGCATTTT	TRBD1	TRBJ1-5	TRBV5-6	-
CATTLRRNTEAFF	TGTGCCACCACCCTGCGACGGAACACTGAAGCTTTCTTT	-	TRBJ1-1	TRBV15	-
CASSLNLDQPQHF	TGTGCCAGCAGCTTAAATTTGGATCAGCCCCAGCATTTT	-	TRBJ1-5	TRBV7-2	-
CASSYSHLSNQPQHF	TGTGCCAGCAGTTACTCACATCTTAGCAATCAGCCCCAGCATTTT	-	TRBJ1-5	TRBV6-5	-
CASSVSIANTGELFF	TGTGCCAGCAGCGTGTCAATCGCGAACACCGGGGAGCTGTTTTTT	-	TRBJ2-2	TRBV9	-
CASSLGQNTEAFF	TGTGCCAGCTCACTTGGACAGAACACTGAAGCTTTCTTT	-	TRBJ1-1	TRBV18	-
CASSHRRSNTEAFF	TGTGCCAGCAGCCATAGGCGGAGTAACACTGAAGCTTTCTTT	-	TRBJ1-1	TRBV3-1/TRBV3-2	-
CASSQRTEDQPQHF	TGCGCCAGCAGCCAACGGACGGAGGATCAGCCCCAGCATTTT	-	TRBJ1-5	TRBV4-1	-
CARALQRAGELFF	TGCGCCAGGGCGCTACAGCGCGCCGGGGAGCTGTTTTTT	-	TRBJ2-2	TRBV10-2	-
CASRLTTGEAFF	TGTGCCAGCCGGCTGACGACAGGGGAAGCTTTCTTT	TRBD1	TRBJ1-1	TRBV3-1/TRBV3-2	-
CASSTLQGAHVTEAFF	TGTGCCAGCAGCACGTTACAGGGGGCGCATGTCACTGAAGCTTTCTTT	TRBD1	TRBJ1-1	TRBV5-6	-
CASRGTGRRYGYTF	TGTGCCAGCAGGGGGACAGGGCGACGCTATGGCTACACCTTC	TRBD1	TRBJ1-2	TRBV6-5	-
CATSRARQALETQYF	TGTGCCACCAGCAGAGCCAGACAGGCGCTAGAGACCCAGTACTTC	-	TRBJ2-5	TRBV15	-
CASSSSGGAREQFF	TGTGCCAGCAGCTCGAGCGGGGGGGCCCGTGAGCAGTTCTTC	TRBD2	TRBJ2-1	TRBV5-4	-
CASSPLGQEYNEQFF	TGTGCCAGCTCACCCTTGGGACAGGAGTACAATGAGCAGTTCTTC	TRBD1	TRBJ2-1	TRBV18	-
CASSSTPGSNTEAFF	TGTGCCAGCAGCTCAACTCCAGGGTCGAACACTGAAGCTTTCTTT	-	TRBJ1-1	TRBV5-4	-
CASSPVGVTDTQYF	TGCGCCAGCAGCCCAGTGGGTGTGACAGATACGCAGTATTTT	-	TRBJ2-3	TRBV5-1	-
CASAVVGVTNEKLFF	TGTGCCAGCGCTGTTGTGGGGGTTACTAATGAAAAACTGTTTTTT	-	TRBJ1-4	TRBV2	-
CASKVDRGVNTEAFF	TGTGCCAGCAAGGTAGATCGGGGGGTGAACACTGAAGCTTTCTTT	-	TRBJ1-1	TRBV6-5	-
CASSPSPGRGAYNEQFF	TGTGCCAGCAGCCCAAGTCCGGGGCGGGGGGCCTACAATGAGCAGTTCTTC	TRBD2	TRBJ2-1	TRBV7-6	-